The next 22 T cell receptor beta chains were all read from a single sample in a study of T cells after yellow fever vaccination. TCRdb reprocessed the 5' RACE reads with MiXCR, giving one entry per CDR3 protein. This sample has about 580,000 distinct CDR3 sequences; less than 20% occur once, and the top ten carry around 16%. Sample: PBMCs, taken 5 to 6 days after the first yellow fever vaccination. The receptors stem from a man younger than 30 who received the YFV17D yellow fever vaccine.

This clonotype has just a few counts. V gene TRBV12-3 or TRBV12-4 combines with J gene TRBJ2-7, with 8 bases matching TRBD2. This CDR3 region has 15 residues. Losses at the gene ends were 4 bases for V and 0 bases for J; bases not matched to a gene: 5. The CDR3 here is CASSSTSGRSYEQYF. In DNA form, the CDR3 reads TGTGCCAGCAGTTCCACTAGCGGACGCTCCTACGAGCAGTACTTC.

The chain combines TRBV9 with TRBJ2-5; D unresolved. The ends were cut back, 1 base at V and 1 base at J, with 8 bases in the middle. The length of the CDR3 is 14 residues. Germline V gene sequence: CDR1 SGDLS, CDR2 YYNGEE. CDR3 residues: CASSVMGSQETQYF. The CDR3 DNA sequence: TGTGCCAGCAGCGTAATGGGAAGCCAAGAGACCCAGTACTTC. The full variable domain, rest sourced from reference TRBV9 and TRBJ2-5, is DSGVTQTPKHLITATGQRVTLRCSPRSGDLSVYWYQQSLDQGLQFLIQYYNGEERAKGNILERFSAQQFPDLHSELNLSSLELGDSALYFCASSVMGSQETQYFGPGTRLLVL.

This clonotype has a handful of counts. V gene TRBV27 combines with J gene TRBJ2-7; D is undetermined. The CDR3 totals 14 residues. Germline assignment: CDR1 MNHEY and CDR2 SMNVEV (reference sequence). V was pared by 8 bases and J by 0 bases, with 14 bases between. CDR3 amino acids: CASRTGPDSYEQYV. The CDR3 nucleotides are TGTGCCAGCCGTACTGGTCCCGACTCCTACGAGCAGTACGTC.

The sample holds a few counts of this clonotype. The rearrangement uses TRBV7-8 and TRBJ2-7; the D is unclear. Germline V CDR1 and CDR2: SGHVS, FQNEAQ. The CDR3 has 14 amino acids. Deletions cut 2 bases from V and 2 bases from J, with 10 bases between. CDR3 in amino acids: CASSLSQLAYEQYV. The DNA of the CDR3 is TGTGCCAGCAGCTTATCTCAGCTAGCCTACGAGCAGTACGTC.

The chain is built from TRBV5-1 and TRBJ2-7; D call uncertain. Deletions cut 4 bases from V and 0 bases from J, with 11 bases between. CDR3 length: 14 residues. Germline V CDR1 and CDR2: SGHRS, YFSETQ. For the CDR3, the DNA is TGCGCCAGCAGCCCCCAGACAAGCTCCTACGAGCAGTACTTC. This translates into CASSPQTSSYEQYF.

This clonotype was seen more than once but under ten times. CDR3 protein: CASSLWGEGNQPQHF. For the CDR3, the DNA is TGTGCCAGCAGCTTGTGGGGTGAAGGCAATCAGCCCCAGCATTTT. The chain uses TRBV5-6 and TRBJ1-5, with D hard to call. The CDR3 runs 15 residues. The germline V and J ends were trimmed by 1 base and 2 bases, with 10 bases remaining between them. Germline V gives CDR1 SGHDT, CDR2 YYEEEE.

The chain recombines TRBV6-2 or TRBV6-3 with TRBJ2-3; perhaps TRBD1 as D (6 bases). Germline-derived CDR1 and CDR2 are MNHEY and SVGEGT. This CDR3 comprises 16 residues. Trimming took 2 bases from V and 6 from J, leaving 18 bases between them. The DNA of the CDR3 is TGTGCCAGCAGTTACGGGGGCAACTCTTACGCTGATACGCAGTATTTT. Residues: CASSYGGNSYADTQYF.

This chain links TRBV10-3 with TRBJ2-2, with D possibly TRBD1 on 6 matching bases. In germline, CDR1 is ENHRY, CDR2 SYGVKD. Trimming took off 0 bases at V and 5 bases at J, with 7 bases between the two ends. This CDR3 is built from 14 residues. Written as DNA, the CDR3 is TGTGCCATCAGTGAGTCGAGGGGGACCGGGGAGCTGTTTTTT. This translates into CAISESRGTGELFF.

This clonotype showed up many times. The CDR3: CASSQDRSENTGELFF. CDR3 sequence (DNA): TGCGCCAGCAGCCAAGATAGGAGCGAGAACACCGGGGAGCTGTTTTTT. The chain combines TRBV4-3 with TRBJ2-2; D unclear. The V gene's germline CDR1 is LGHNA and CDR2 YSLEER. V gave up 0 bases and J gave up 1 base, with 9 bases separating them. This CDR3 is built from 16 residues.

This clonotype was detected a few times. The chain joins TRBV6-5 to TRBJ2-3; D is ambiguous. The CDR3 covers 13 residues. The ends were cut back, 7 bases at V and 2 bases at J, with 10 bases in the middle. Germline CDR1 is MNHEY and CDR2 is SVGAGI. The CDR3, as DNA: TGTGCCAGCACCAGATCGAACACAGATACGCAGTATTTT. Translating gives CASTRSNTDTQYF.

Only a few counts were recorded for this clonotype. V is TRBV4-1 and J is TRBJ1-6; no reliable D call. The CDR3 contains 13 residues. The V and J ends lost 4 bases and 10 bases respectively, with 11 bases between them. Looked up from germline, CDR1 is MGHRA and CDR2 is YSYEKL. The CDR3 nucleotides read TGCGCCAGCAGCCCTTCTACTCCGTCACCCCTCCACTTT. It is translated as CASSPSTPSPLHF.

The table lists this clonotype with many counts. The CDR3 nucleotides read TGTGCCAGCAGCTTGACCCCCGGGACAGGATATGAAGCTTTCTTT. Amino acids: CASSLTPGTGYEAFF. The J gene is TRBJ1-1, the V gene TRBV7-2; 8 nucleotides agree with TRBD1. Germline CDR1 and CDR2: SGHTA and FQGNSA. The CDR3 totals 15 residues. J gave up 7 bases and V 3 bases, and 10 bases lay outside the gene matches.

This sequence joins TRBV4-3 and TRBJ2-1, with D perhaps matching TRBD2 (6 bases). Trimming cost V 1 base and J 0 bases, with 10 bases left between them. CDR1 and CDR2 (germline): LGHNA, YSLEER. CDR3 length: 16 amino acids. The CDR3 is CASSQVTGVSYNEQFF. The CDR3 DNA follows: TGCGCCAGCAGCCAAGTTACGGGGGTCTCCTACAATGAGCAGTTCTTC.

V gene TRBV11-2 combines with J gene TRBJ2-6; D unresolved. Trimming stripped 0 bases from V and 0 bases from J, with 9 bases between. The CDR3 has 17 amino acids. Looked up from germline, CDR1 is SGHAT and CDR2 is FQNNGV. The CDR3 DNA reads TGTGCCAGCAGCTTAGAGAGTTGGTTCTCTGGGGCCAACGTCCTGACTTTC. It specifies CASSLESWFSGANVLTF.

The chain has TRBV6-1 and TRBJ1-1; D call uncertain. This CDR3 has 15 residues. Germline V gene sequence: CDR1 MNHNS, CDR2 SASEGT. V lost 6 bases, J lost 2 bases, and 16 bases lay in between. CDR3: CASSRPSASNTEAFF. CDR3 DNA sequence: TGTGCCAGCAGCCGACCCTCAGCGAGTAACACTGAAGCTTTCTTT.

The V gene is TRBV4-2, the J gene TRBJ1-2, with D hard to call. The V and J ends lost 5 bases and 7 bases respectively, with 20 bases between them. The CDR3 consists of 15 residues. The germline V gene has CDR1 LGHNA and CDR2 YNFKEQ. The DNA of the CDR3 is TGTGCCAGCAGCTCCAACTTAGACGTAGGGAGTGGCTACACCTTC. Amino acids: CASSSNLDVGSGYTF.

V usage is TRBV20-1 and J usage is TRBJ2-1; the match to TRBD2 covers 12 bases. V lost 1 base, J lost 4 bases, and 2 bases stayed unmatched. CDR1 is DFQATT, CDR2 SNEGSKA, per germline (reference sequence). CDR3 length: 15 residues. CDR3 coding DNA: TGCAGTGCTAGAGTACTAGCGGGGGGTTACAATGAGCAGTTCTTC. This codes for CSARVLAGGYNEQFF.

This chain links TRBV7-9 with TRBJ2-3; D call uncertain. CDR1 SEHNR and CDR2 FQNEAQ come from the germline V gene (reference sequence). The V and J ends lost 5 bases and 4 bases respectively, with 10 bases between them. This CDR3 spans 13 amino acids. This CDR3 reads CASSPISADTQYF. In DNA form, the CDR3 reads TGTGCCAGCAGCCCCATCAGCGCAGATACGCAGTATTTT.

This clonotype showed up just a few times. This sequence joins TRBV20-1 and TRBJ2-3, with TRBD2 matching 11 bases. After removal of 5 bases from V and 9 bases from J, the junction contained 13 bases not matched to a gene. CDR3 length: 15 amino acids. Germline-derived CDR1 and CDR2 are DFQATT and SNEGSKA (reference sequence). The CDR3 region is CSAPGTSGEAGTQYF. In nucleotides, the CDR3 is TGCAGTGCTCCGGGGACTAGCGGAGAAGCGGGGACGCAGTATTTT.

The rearrangement uses TRBV27 and TRBJ1-6; D unclear. The V and J ends lost 1 base and 8 bases respectively, with 12 bases between them. The V gene's germline CDR1 is MNHEY and CDR2 SMNVEV (reference sequence). This CDR3 is built from 15 residues. The CDR3 spells CASSLLGLPDSPLHF. CDR3 in DNA: TGTGCCAGCAGTTTATTAGGCCTTCCAGATTCACCCCTCCACTTT.

This clonotype has a count of ten or more. The genes are TRBV20-1 and TRBJ1-2; D gene unclear. In germline, CDR1 is DFQATT, CDR2 SNEGSKA (reference sequence). The CDR3 is 10 residues long. Trimming took off 5 bases at V and 4 bases at J, with 5 bases between the two ends. This chain's CDR3 is CSADTYGYTF. The CDR3 nucleotides are TGCAGTGCTGACACCTATGGCTACACCTTC.

This clonotype was counted between two and nine times. This rearrangement joins TRBV19 to TRBJ2-1; D uncertain. Germline V lookup: CDR1 LNHDA, CDR2 SQIVND (reference sequence). Trimming stripped 7 bases from V and 4 bases from J, with 8 bases between. The CDR3 is 12 amino acids. In DNA form, the CDR3 reads TGTGCCAGTAAAGCGCCTTACAATGAGCAGTTCTTC. This sequence encodes CASKAPYNEQFF.